This T cell receptor beta chain is drawn from a study of CD8 T cells in Susac syndrome. The multiple sclerosis controls were treatment-naive patients affected by stable or active relapsing-remitting disease. Negative isolation yielded the CD8+ and CD4+ T cells, while FACS enriched the TEMRA cells. An amount of RNA that ranged from roughly 0.5 to 1 ug was reverse transcribed with random hexamers. The method of amplification for TCR beta CDR3 was immunoSEQ multiplex PCR, covering 54 Vbeta and 13 Jbeta. TCRdb reprocessed the immunoSEQ multiplex PCR reads via MiXCR and lists one record per CDR3 protein. The table records 100,000 to 150,000 distinct CDR3 sequences, roughly 80% of them present only once. This clonotype was obtained from a human donor with multiple sclerosis. Sequencing was done on a sample of CD8+ T cells from PBMCs.

The CDR3 coding sequence is TGCGCCAGCACCCCGGCGGTGGGGGCGACTGAAGCTTTCTTT. It encodes CASTPAVGATEAFF. The genes are TRBV5-1 and TRBJ1-1; D might be TRBD1 (6 bases). CDR1 and CDR2 from the germline V gene are SGHRS and YFSETQ. CDR3 size: 14 residues. The V gene lost 6 bases and the J gene lost 5 bases, with 17 bases spanning the gap.